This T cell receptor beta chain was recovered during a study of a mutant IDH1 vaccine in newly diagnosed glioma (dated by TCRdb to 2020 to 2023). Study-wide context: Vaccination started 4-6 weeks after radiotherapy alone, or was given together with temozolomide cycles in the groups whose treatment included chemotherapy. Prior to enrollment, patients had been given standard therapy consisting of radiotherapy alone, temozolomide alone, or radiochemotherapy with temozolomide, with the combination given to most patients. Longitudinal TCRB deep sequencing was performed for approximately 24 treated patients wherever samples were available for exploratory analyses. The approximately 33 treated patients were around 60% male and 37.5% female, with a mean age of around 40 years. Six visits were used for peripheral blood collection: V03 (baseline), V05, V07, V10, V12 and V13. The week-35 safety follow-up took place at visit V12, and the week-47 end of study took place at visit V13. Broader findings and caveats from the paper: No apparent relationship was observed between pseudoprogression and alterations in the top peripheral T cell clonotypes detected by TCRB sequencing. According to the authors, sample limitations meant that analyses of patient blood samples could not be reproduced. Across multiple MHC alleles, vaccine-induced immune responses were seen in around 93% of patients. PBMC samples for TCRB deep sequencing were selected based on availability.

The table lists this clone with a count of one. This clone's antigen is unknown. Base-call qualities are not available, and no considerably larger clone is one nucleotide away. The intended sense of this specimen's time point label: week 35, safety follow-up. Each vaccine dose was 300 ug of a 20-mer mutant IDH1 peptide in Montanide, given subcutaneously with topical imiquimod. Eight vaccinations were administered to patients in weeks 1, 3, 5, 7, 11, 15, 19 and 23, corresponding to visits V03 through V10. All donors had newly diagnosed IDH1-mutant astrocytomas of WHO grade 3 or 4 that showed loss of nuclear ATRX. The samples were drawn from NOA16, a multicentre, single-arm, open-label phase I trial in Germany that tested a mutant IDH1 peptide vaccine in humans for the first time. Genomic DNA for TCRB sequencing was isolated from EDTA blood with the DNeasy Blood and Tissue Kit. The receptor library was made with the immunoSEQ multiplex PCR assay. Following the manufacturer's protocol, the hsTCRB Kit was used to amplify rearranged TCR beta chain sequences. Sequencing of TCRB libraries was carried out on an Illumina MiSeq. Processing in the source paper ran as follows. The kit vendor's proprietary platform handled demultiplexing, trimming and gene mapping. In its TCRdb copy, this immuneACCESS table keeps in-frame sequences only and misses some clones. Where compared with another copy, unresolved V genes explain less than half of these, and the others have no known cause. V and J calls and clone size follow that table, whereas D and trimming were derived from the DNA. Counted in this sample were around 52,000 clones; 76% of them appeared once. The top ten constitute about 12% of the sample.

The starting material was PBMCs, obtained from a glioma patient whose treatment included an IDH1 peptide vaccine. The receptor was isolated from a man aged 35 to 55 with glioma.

The DNA sequence is as follows: TGCGCCAGCAGCCAAGATGCCATGGCAGGGGTGAGCAATCAGCCCCAGCATTTT. This codes for CASSQDAMAGVSNQPQHF. The chain couples TRBV4-1 to TRBJ1-5, and the D gene may be TRBD1, 6 bases matching. The CDR3 starts with the cysteine, ends with the phenylalanine, and has 18 residues. The CDR3 DNA has 54 bases and is translated from base 1. The V end loses 0 bases and the J end loses 1 base, and a stretch of 16 bases separates them. CDR1 and CDR2 are read off the germline V gene as MGHRA and YSYEKL.